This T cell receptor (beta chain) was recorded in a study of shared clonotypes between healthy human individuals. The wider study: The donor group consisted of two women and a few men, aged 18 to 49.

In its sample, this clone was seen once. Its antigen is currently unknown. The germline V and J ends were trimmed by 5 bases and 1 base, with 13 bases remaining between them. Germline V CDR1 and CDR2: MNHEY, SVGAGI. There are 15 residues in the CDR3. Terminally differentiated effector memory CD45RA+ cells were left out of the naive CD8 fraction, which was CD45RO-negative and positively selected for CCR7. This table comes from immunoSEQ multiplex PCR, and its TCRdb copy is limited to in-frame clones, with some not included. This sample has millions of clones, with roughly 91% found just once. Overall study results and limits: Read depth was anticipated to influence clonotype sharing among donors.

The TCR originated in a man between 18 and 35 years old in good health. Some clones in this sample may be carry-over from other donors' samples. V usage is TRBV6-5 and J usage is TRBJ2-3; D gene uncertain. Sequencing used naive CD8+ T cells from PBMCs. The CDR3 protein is CASSPLLRGTDTQYF. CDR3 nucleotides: TGTGCCAGCAGTCCCCTCCTTCGGGGCACAGATACGCAGTATTTT.